Sequencing of this TCR beta chain was carried out in a study of T-cell memory formation after mild COVID-19. Overall study: Largely, TCR clusters stayed within a single donor. Broader study findings: Nothing confirmed that second-wave clones peaking on day 37 were specific for SARS-CoV-2. Chiefly within CM and EM were the contracting CD4+ clones; CD8+ ones were within EMRA.

With regard to this clonotype: The antigen remains unidentified.

TCR alpha and TCR beta cDNA libraries carrying sample barcodes and UMIs came from 5'RACE with constant-segment primers. TCRdb re-called the 5' RACE reads with MiXCR, one entry per CDR3 protein. The profile shows 470,000 or so distinct CDR3 sequences, around a sixth of them singletons. CDR3 length equals 13 residues. Germline CDR1 is LNHDA and CDR2 is SQIVND (reference sequence). Trimming left V 7 bases short and J 0 bases short, with 9 bases between. The specimen sequenced was PBMCs or a T cell subset sorted from them (not recorded which). This clonotype was obtained from an adult woman who had mild COVID-19 (a few samples of this study predate the infection). Cell type and time point are not known. This chain uses TRBV19 with TRBJ1-2; D uncertain. CDR3 region: CASTGPANYGYTF. Written as DNA, the CDR3 is TGTGCCAGTACGGGCCCAGCTAACTATGGCTACACCTTC.